The 2 T cell receptor beta chains in this list originate from one sample, sequenced in a study of blood T cell repertoires in COVID-19 (TCRdb year 2020). Libraries came from the immunoSEQ multiplex PCR assay. TCRdb took over this immuneACCESS table, retaining in-frame rearrangements with V and J assigned. Such tables are incomplete; in checked studies, under half of the missing clones stem from an unresolved V gene, and the remainder is unexplained. Present in this sample are 210,000 or so clones, 70% to 85% of which were seen just once. Around an eighth of the sample lies in the top ten. Sequences were obtained from peripheral blood. Every receptor here comes from a man aged 45-65 years who had recovered from COVID-19.

The V and J genes are TRBV2 and TRBJ1-1, with unresolved D. The CDR3 runs to 15 residues. V lost 10 bases and J 0 bases, leaving 18 bases between the germline ends. Germline V gene data show CDR1 as SNHLY and CDR2 as FYNNEI. DNA of the CDR3: TGTGCCACCAAGAAAGAGGTTATGATGAACACTGAAGCTTTCTTT. This codes for CATKKEVMMNTEAFF.

V gene TRBV28 combines with J gene TRBJ1-5; 7 bases are a match to TRBD1. V was pared by 7 bases and J by 4 bases, with 4 bases of the junction left unmatched. This CDR3 contains 13 residues. CDR1 is MDHEN and CDR2 is SYDVKM in the germline V gene. The chain's CDR3 is CASTDRVNQPQHF. The CDR3 DNA follows: TGTGCCAGCACCGACAGGGTGAATCAGCCCCAGCATTTT.